These T cell receptor beta chains were read from a single sample in a study of blood T cell repertoires in COVID-19. Profiling relied on immunoSEQ multiplex PCR, and the TCRdb table lists in-frame clones only, not all of them. The sample has nearly 15,000 clones; over 65% are singletons. The sample consisted of peripheral blood. The receptors stem from a human donor in a cohort sampled during active COVID-19. Each CDR3 is given with its conserved first and last residue. The D gene is left open where the match is weak. Clone size, where shown, is once, few, many, or a class for clones that have expanded.

>TRBV28|TRBJ2-1|-|-
CASSPGGNDNEQFF
TGTGCCAGCAGCCCAGGGGGGAACGACAATGAGCAGTTCTTC
>TRBV28|TRBJ2-1|TRBD1|few
CASSQTGGEEFDEQFF
TGTGCCAGCAGCCAAACAGGGGGAGAGGAGTTCGATGAGCAGTTCTTC
>TRBV19|TRBJ1-5|TRBD1|-
CASSTGTGGQPQHF
TGTGCCAGTAGTACCGGGACAGGCGGTCAGCCCCAGCATTTT
>TRBV9|TRBJ2-1|TRBD2|-
CASSATPDSGTGENEQFF
TGTGCCAGCAGCGCGACCCCGGATAGCGGGACCGGAGAGAATGAGCAGTTCTTC
>TRBV19|TRBJ2-4|TRBD1|-
CASSFAPTGGLAKNIQYF
TGTGCCAGTAGTTTCGCCCCAACAGGGGGATTAGCCAAAAACATTCAGTACTTC
>TRBV18|TRBJ1-1|TRBD1|-
CASSPAGGNTEAFF
TGTGCCAGCTCACCGGCAGGGGGGAACACTGAAGCTTTCTTT
>TRBV28|TRBJ2-1|TRBD2|-
CASSLPTGLAVEQFF
TGTGCCAGCAGTTTACCCACTGGACTAGCAGTTGAGCAGTTCTTC
>TRBV19|TRBJ2-1|TRBD1|-
CASRVGQGGDEQFF
TGTGCCAGTAGAGTAGGACAGGGGGGGGATGAGCAGTTCTTC
>TRBV7-3|TRBJ2-6|TRBD1|-
CASSRQGAGANVLTF
TGTGCCAGCAGCCGTCAGGGGGCTGGGGCCAACGTCCTGACTTTC
>TRBV24-1|TRBJ2-7|TRBD2|-
CATSDSKPGLAGYEQYF
TGTGCCACCAGTGACTCTAAACCGGGACTAGCGGGGTACGAGCAGTACTTC
>TRBV5-4|TRBJ2-2|TRBD2|-
CASSGRLAAEGELFF
TGTGCCAGCAGCGGACGACTAGCGGCCGAGGGGGAGCTGTTTTTT
>TRBV29-1|TRBJ2-5|-|-
CSALGSAGETQYF
TGCAGCGCCTTAGGGTCAGCGGGAGAGACCCAGTACTTC
>TRBV5-6|TRBJ1-6|TRBD1|-
CASSLPGTGHNSPLHF
TGTGCCAGCAGCCTACCCGGGACAGGGCATAATTCACCCCTCCACTTT
>TRBV2|TRBJ1-3|-|-
CASSERGWGAGNTIYF
TGTGCCAGCAGTGAGAGGGGCTGGGGGGCTGGAAACACCATATATTTT
>TRBV30|TRBJ2-2|-|-
CAWRFGVTGELFF
TGTGCCTGGAGATTCGGAGTTACCGGGGAGCTGTTTTTT
>TRBV28|TRBJ2-7|TRBD2|medium-sized
CASSSPASGRYEQYF
TGTGCCAGCAGTTCCCCGGCTAGCGGGAGATACGAGCAGTACTTC
>TRBV4-3|TRBJ2-1|TRBD2|-
CASSQVLAGVEQFF
TGCGCCAGCAGCCAAGTACTAGCGGGAGTAGAGCAGTTCTTC
>TRBV9|TRBJ2-6|-|-
CASSVVPDSTSSGANVLTF
TGTGCCAGCAGCGTAGTCCCTGACAGTACGAGCTCTGGGGCCAACGTCCTGACTTTC
>TRBV3-1/TRBV3-2|TRBJ1-4|-|-
CASSSYAGGNEKLFF
TGTGCCAGCAGTTCCTACGCGGGGGGTAATGAAAAACTGTTTTTT
>TRBV24-1|TRBJ2-1|-|-
CATSDNWRNRGNEQFF
TGTGCCACCAGTGATAATTGGAGGAATCGGGGCAATGAGCAGTTCTTC
>TRBV4-1|TRBJ1-2|-|-
CASSHQGIGYGYTF
TGCGCCAGCAGCCACCAGGGAATAGGGTATGGCTACACCTTC
>TRBV4-1|TRBJ2-3|-|-
CASSPVRREADTQYF
TGCGCCAGCAGCCCTGTACGGAGGGAGGCAGATACGCAGTATTTT
>TRBV5-6|TRBJ1-5|-|-
CASSFRAGVNQPQHF
TGTGCCAGCAGCTTCAGGGCAGGAGTCAATCAGCCCCAGCATTTT
>TRBV7-2|TRBJ2-1|TRBD1|-
CASSLGTGVLDEQFF
TGTGCCAGCAGCTTAGGGACAGGGGTTTTGGATGAGCAGTTCTTC
>TRBV5-6|TRBJ2-6|-|once
CASTTDQETGYSGANVLTF
TGTGCCAGCACTACCGACCAGGAGACAGGCTACTCTGGGGCCAACGTCCTGACTTTC
>TRBV6-5|TRBJ1-2|TRBD1|-
CASSNTGAEGYTF
TGTGCCAGCAGTAATACAGGGGCTGAGGGCTACACCTTC
>TRBV15|TRBJ2-5|TRBD1|-
CATSYDRGRMETQYF
TGTGCCACCAGCTATGACAGGGGAAGAATGGAGACCCAGTACTTC
>TRBV11-3|TRBJ1-1|-|-
CASSFVTEAFF
TGTGCCAGCAGCTTTGTAACTGAAGCTTTCTTT